The next 22 T cell receptor beta chains were all read from a single sample in a study of blood T cell repertoires in COVID-19. Generated by immunoSEQ multiplex PCR, the TCRdb table keeps only in-frame clones and is missing some. The sample includes about 50,000 clones, around 85% of them seen just once. Input material: peripheral blood. These receptors all stem from a man in his fifties or sixties with acute or convalescent COVID-19.

V and J are TRBV24-1 and TRBJ2-7; TRBD2 matches 11 bases. Germline trimming cut 3 bases from V and 9 bases from J; bases unmatched to any gene: 6. CDR3 size: 14 residues. Germline V CDR1 and CDR2: KGHDR, SFDVKD. CDR3 sequence reads: CATSDQTSGAPQYF. CDR3 coding DNA: TGTGCCACCAGTGATCAGACTAGCGGGGCCCCGCAGTACTTC.

The CDR3 nucleotides are TGTGCCAGCAGCCTCCTGGAAAAACTGTTTTTT. Its translation: CASSLLEKLFF. The rearrangement joins TRBV11-3 to TRBJ1-4; no clear D gene. The CDR3 totals 11 residues. The V gene lost 5 bases and the J gene lost 8 bases, with 6 bases spanning the gap. Germline assignment: CDR1 SGHNT and CDR2 YENEEA.

The chain carries TRBV27 and TRBJ1-6; TRBD1 is a possible D gene (5 bases). From germline, CDR1 is MNHEY and CDR2 SMNVEV (reference sequence). V was trimmed by 5 bases and J by 0 bases, leaving 11 bases between them. This CDR3 comprises 16 residues. The CDR3 nucleotides read TGTGCCAGCAGTCTCAGGGTTCTCTCCTATAATTCACCCCTCCACTTT. This gives the protein CASSLRVLSYNSPLHF.

The rearrangement joins TRBV5-1 to TRBJ1-1; 8 bases are a match to TRBD1. Germline V gene data show CDR1 as SGHRS and CDR2 as YFSETQ. The CDR3 loop spans 14 amino acids. V lost 5 bases to trimming and J lost 4 bases; unmatched junction nucleotides: 7. CDR3 sequence reads: CASRPGTGATEAFF. The CDR3 DNA reads TGCGCCAGCAGACCCGGGACAGGCGCCACTGAAGCTTTCTTT.

V is TRBV28 and J is TRBJ1-5; D gene unclear. The germline V gene has CDR1 MDHEN and CDR2 SYDVKM. The length of the CDR3 is 12 residues. The V gene lost 6 bases and the J gene lost 6 bases, with 9 bases spanning the gap. CDR3: CASSGGPQPQHF. In nucleotides, the CDR3 is TGTGCCAGCAGCGGCGGGCCTCAGCCCCAGCATTTT. Based on the CDR3 plus reference TRBV28 and TRBJ1-5, the full variable domain is DVKVTQSSRYLVKRTGEKVFLECVQDMDHENMFWYRQDPGLGLRLIYFSYDVKMKEKGDIPEGYSVSREKKERFSLILESASTNQTSMYLCASSGGPQPQHFGDGTRLSIL.

The CDR3 sequence is CASSPTGDSPLHF. The CDR3 DNA reads as TGTGCCAGCTCACCAACAGGGGATTCACCCCTCCACTTT. This chain joins TRBV18 and TRBJ1-6; 7 bases map to TRBD1. The germline V gene has CDR1 KGHSH and CDR2 LQKENI. CDR3 length: 13 residues. V dropped 2 bases and J dropped 8; count of bases not matched to a gene: 0.

The gene calls are TRBV7-8 and TRBJ2-3, with TRBD2 matching over 7 bases. The germline V gene has CDR1 SGHVS and CDR2 FQNEAQ. Trimming removed 10 bases from V and 5 bases from J; junction bases left unmatched: 12. CDR3 length equals 14 residues. CDR3 amino acids: CATRRRAGEDTQYF. In nucleotides, the CDR3 is TGTGCCACCCGGCGGCGGGCGGGAGAAGATACGCAGTATTTT. The complete variable domain, with remaining parts taken from reference TRBV7-8 and TRBJ2-3, reads GAGVSQSPRYKVAKRGQDVALRCDPISGHVSLFWYQQALGQGPEFLTYFQNEAQLDKSGLPSDRFFAERPEGSVSTLKIQRTQQEDSAVYLCATRRRAGEDTQYFGPGTRLTVL.

V and J are TRBV9 and TRBJ2-3, with TRBD2 identical over 13 bases. Germline CDR1 reads SGDLS; CDR2 reads YYNGEE. The CDR3 totals 14 residues. Germline trimming cut 7 bases from V and 9 bases from J; bases unmatched to any gene: 8. The CDR3 reads CASAFGTSGTTQYF. The CDR3 coding sequence is TGTGCCAGCGCATTCGGGACTAGCGGGACAACGCAGTATTTT.

The chain uses TRBV12-3 or TRBV12-4 and TRBJ1-1; D might be TRBD1 (5 bases). The CDR3 is made up of 13 amino acids. The ends were cut back, 1 base at V and 4 bases at J, with 7 bases in the middle. The CDR3 loop reads CASSLDGGTEAFF. The CDR3, as DNA: TGTGCCAGCAGTTTAGACGGGGGCACTGAAGCTTTCTTT.

V is TRBV27 and J is TRBJ2-1; perhaps TRBD2 as D (6 bases). Between the trimmed V and J ends, which lost 0 bases and 16 bases, there was a span of 13 bases. The CDR3 is 12 amino acids. Germline CDR1 reads MNHEY; CDR2 reads SMNVEV (reference sequence). The CDR3 region is CASSLSSGPGFF. The CDR3 nucleotides read TGTGCCAGCAGTTTATCCAGCGGGCCCGGCTTCTTC.

This chain joins TRBV9 and TRBJ2-3; the match to TRBD2 covers 10 bases. The length of the CDR3 is 16 residues. The trim removed 0 bases at V and 4 bases at J, leaving 5 bases unmatched. Germline lookup yields CDR1 SGDLS and CDR2 YYNGEE. CDR3 sequence reads: CASSVGASGSSDTQYF. CDR3 sequence (DNA): TGTGCCAGCAGCGTAGGGGCTAGCGGGAGCTCAGATACGCAGTATTTT.

The chain recombines TRBV5-1 with TRBJ2-5; 7 nucleotides line up with TRBD2. This CDR3 has 16 residues. The germline V gene encodes CDR1 SGHRS and CDR2 YFSETQ. Trimming at V came to 0 bases and at J to 5 bases, leaving 10 bases not matched to a gene. The CDR3 coding sequence is TGCGCCAGCAGCTTGGAGGTGGGAGGGTTAAAGGAGACCCAGTACTTC. Protein product: CASSLEVGGLKETQYF.

V and J are TRBV4-1 and TRBJ2-2; 8 bases align to TRBD2. With 0 bases clipped from V and 1 base from J, the junction kept 4 bases outside the gene matches. CDR3 length: 17 amino acids. Germline-derived CDR1 and CDR2 are MGHRA and YSYEKL. CDR3 in DNA: TGCGCCAGCAGCCAAGAGATGGCGGGAGGGAACACCGGGGAGCTGTTTTTT. Protein product: CASSQEMAGGNTGELFF.

The rearrangement uses TRBV24-1 and TRBJ2-5, with TRBD2 matching 10 bases. The V and J ends lost 1 base and 4 bases, in that order; junction bases with no gene match: 5. The germline CDR1 and CDR2 sequences are KGHDR and SFDVKD. The CDR3 spans 16 residues. The CDR3 reads CATSDFTSGTSETQYF. In DNA, the CDR3 is TGTGCCACCAGTGATTTCACTAGCGGGACATCAGAGACCCAGTACTTC.

The J gene is TRBJ1-5, the V gene TRBV24-1; tentative D call: TRBD1 (6 bases). Trimming shortened V by 7 bases and J by 3 bases, and 9 bases separated the two germline ends. Germline V lookup: CDR1 KGHDR, CDR2 SFDVKD. This CDR3 is 13 amino acids long. The CDR3 sequence is CATSGQPNQPQHF. The CDR3 DNA reads TGTGCCACCAGCGGACAGCCCAATCAGCCCCAGCATTTT.

The V call is TRBV27, the J call TRBJ1-5; a weak D match, TRBD1 (6 bases). CDR3 length: 14 amino acids. V lost 5 bases to trimming and J lost 4 bases, with 12 bases between them. Germline values: CDR1 MNHEY, CDR2 SMNVEV (reference sequence). This chain's CDR3 is CASSPRTENQPQHF. As DNA, the CDR3 is TGTGCCAGCAGTCCCCGGACAGAAAATCAGCCCCAGCATTTT.

This clone was seen only once. The chain carries TRBV6-5 and TRBJ1-1, with TRBD1 matching over 7 bases. The V and J ends lost 8 bases and 7 bases, in that order; junction bases with no gene match: 4. Germline CDR1 is MNHEY and CDR2 is SVGAGI. The CDR3 covers 11 residues. CDR3 sequence: CASLRGSEAFF. CDR3 DNA: TGTGCCAGCCTCAGGGGGAGTGAAGCTTTCTTT.

V is TRBV28 and J is TRBJ2-6; TRBD2 might be the D (5 bases). CDR3 length: 15 amino acids. Trimming removed 2 bases at V and 2 bases at J, with 7 bases between. The germline V gene encodes CDR1 MDHEN and CDR2 SYDVKM. DNA of the CDR3: TGTGCCAGCAGTTTAGCGGGCGCTGGGGCCAACGTCCTGACTTTC. Translated: CASSLAGAGANVLTF.

This rearrangement joins TRBV30 to TRBJ2-1; 8 nucleotides align to TRBD2. V lost 5 bases to trimming and J lost 2 bases; unmatched junction nucleotides: 11. The CDR3 is 16 residues long. Germline loops: CDR1 GTSNPN, CDR2 SVGIG (reference sequence). CDR3 in DNA: TGTGCCTGGGGGAGGGCTAGCGGGTTTACCTACAATGAGCAGTTCTTC. Translated: CAWGRASGFTYNEQFF.

The rearrangement joins TRBV3-1 (or the pseudogene TRBV3-2) to TRBJ1-5; maybe TRBD1 (5 bases). The germline gives CDR1 LGHDT, CDR2 YNNKEL (reference sequence). With 0 bases removed from V and 6 bases from J, the gap between germline ends came to 12 bases. The CDR3 has 15 residues. The CDR3 is CASSQDGTGGQPQHF. The CDR3 DNA reads as TGTGCCAGCAGCCAAGATGGCACAGGTGGTCAGCCCCAGCATTTT.

This clone appeared a few times. This chain uses TRBV9 with TRBJ2-2; the D gene is possibly TRBD2 (5 bases). The ends were cut back, 4 bases at V and 2 bases at J, with 9 bases in the middle. Germline-derived CDR1 and CDR2 are SGDLS and YYNGEE. The CDR3 has 14 amino acids. The CDR3 loop reads CASSLASNTGELFF. The CDR3, as DNA: TGTGCCAGCAGCCTAGCCTCCAACACCGGGGAGCTGTTTTTT.

This chain links TRBV28 with TRBJ2-6; perhaps TRBD1 as D (6 bases). The CDR3 has 15 amino acids. Deletions cut 7 bases from V and 2 bases from J, with 12 bases between. Germline-derived CDR1 and CDR2 are MDHEN and SYDVKM. The CDR3 here is CASTYGGAGANVLTF. Here the CDR3 DNA reads TGTGCCAGCACCTATGGGGGCGCTGGGGCCAACGTCCTGACTTTC.